This TCR beta chain was recorded in a study of T cells after yellow fever vaccination. Study background: When fractions had low cell numbers, they were prepared with SMART-Seq v4 Ultra Low Input.

General study points: Abundant contaminating clonotypes from the bulk population could appear in FACS-sorted repertoires. Almost every vaccine-responding clonotype was undetectable in sorted memory subsets on day 0.

There are many counts of this clonotype. The V gene's germline CDR1 is MNHEY and CDR2 SVGEGT. The CDR3 has 10 amino acids. V was clipped by 8 bases and J by 3 bases, with 5 bases between them. From the 5' RACE reads, TCRdb called clonotypes with MiXCR, one entry per CDR3 protein. The sample gives fewer than 20,000 distinct CDR3 sequences, approximately 4.1% of which show up once; 0.4% is in the top ten. The input for sequencing was PBMCs, either bulk or a sorted T-cell subset (CD4+, CD8+, memory, or dextramer-sorted; not recorded which), taken 15 days after the yellow fever booster vaccination. The sequence came from a man aged 30 to 45 who received the YFV17D yellow fever vaccine. This chain uses TRBV6-2 or TRBV6-3 with TRBJ2-7, with unresolved D. The CDR3 loop is CASGGYEQYF. CDR3 in DNA: TGTGCCAGCGGCGGCTACGAGCAGTACTTC.